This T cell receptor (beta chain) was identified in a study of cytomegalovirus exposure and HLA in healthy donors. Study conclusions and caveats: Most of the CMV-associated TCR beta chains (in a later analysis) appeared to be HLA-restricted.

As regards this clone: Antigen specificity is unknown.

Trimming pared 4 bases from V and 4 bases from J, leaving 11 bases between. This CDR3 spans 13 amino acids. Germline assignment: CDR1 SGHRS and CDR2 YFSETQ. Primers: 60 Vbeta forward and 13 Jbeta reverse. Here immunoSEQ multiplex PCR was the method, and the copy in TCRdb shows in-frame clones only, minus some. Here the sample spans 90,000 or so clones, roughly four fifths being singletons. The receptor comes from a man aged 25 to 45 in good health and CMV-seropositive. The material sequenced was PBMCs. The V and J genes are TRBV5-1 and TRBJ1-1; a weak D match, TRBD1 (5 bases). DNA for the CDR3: TGCGCCAGCAGCCGCGGACAACTCACTGAAGCTTTCTTT. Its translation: CASSRGQLTEAFF. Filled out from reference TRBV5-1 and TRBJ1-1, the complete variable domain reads KAGVTQTPRYLIKTRGQQVTLSCSPISGHRSVSWYQQTPGQGLQFLFEYFSETQRNKGNFPGRFSGRQFSNSRSEMNVSTLELGDSALYLCASSRGQLTEAFFGQGTRLTVV.